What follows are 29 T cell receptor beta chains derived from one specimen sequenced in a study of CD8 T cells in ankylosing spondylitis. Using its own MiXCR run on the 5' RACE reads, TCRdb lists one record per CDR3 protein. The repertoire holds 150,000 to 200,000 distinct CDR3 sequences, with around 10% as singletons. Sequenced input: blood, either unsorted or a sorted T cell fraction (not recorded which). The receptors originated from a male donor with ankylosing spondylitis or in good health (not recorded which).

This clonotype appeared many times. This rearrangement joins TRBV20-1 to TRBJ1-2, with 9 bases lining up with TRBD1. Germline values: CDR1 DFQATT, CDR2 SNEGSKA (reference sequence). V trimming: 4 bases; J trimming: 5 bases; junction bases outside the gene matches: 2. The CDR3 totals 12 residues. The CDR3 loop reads CSAKQGAYGYTF. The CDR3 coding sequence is TGCAGTGCTAAACAGGGGGCGTATGGCTACACCTTC.

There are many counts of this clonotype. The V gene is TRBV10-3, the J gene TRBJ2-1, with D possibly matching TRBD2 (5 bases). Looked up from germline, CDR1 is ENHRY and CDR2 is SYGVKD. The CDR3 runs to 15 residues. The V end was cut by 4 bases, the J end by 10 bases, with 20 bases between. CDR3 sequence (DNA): TGTGCCATCAGTGCTGGGAGCCGCACCGATGAAGAGCAGTTCTTC. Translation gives CAISAGSRTDEEQFF.

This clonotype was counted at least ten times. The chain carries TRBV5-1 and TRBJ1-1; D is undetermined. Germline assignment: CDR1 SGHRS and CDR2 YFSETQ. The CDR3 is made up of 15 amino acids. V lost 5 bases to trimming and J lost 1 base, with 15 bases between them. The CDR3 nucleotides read TGCGCCAGCAGAGAGGTGTGGCGGAGGAACACTGAAGCTTTCTTT. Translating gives CASREVWRRNTEAFF.

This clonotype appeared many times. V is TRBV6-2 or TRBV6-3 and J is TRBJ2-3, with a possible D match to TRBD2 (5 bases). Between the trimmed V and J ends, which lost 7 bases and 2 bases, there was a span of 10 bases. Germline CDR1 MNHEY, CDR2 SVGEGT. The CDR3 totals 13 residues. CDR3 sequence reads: CASKERITDTQYF. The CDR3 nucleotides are TGTGCCAGCAAGGAGCGGATCACAGATACGCAGTATTTT.

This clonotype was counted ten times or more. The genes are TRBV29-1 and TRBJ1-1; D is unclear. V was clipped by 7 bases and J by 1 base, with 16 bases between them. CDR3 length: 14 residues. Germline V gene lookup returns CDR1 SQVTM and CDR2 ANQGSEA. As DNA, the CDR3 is TGCAGCGGAACAAGGCACCCGGCGAACACTGAAGCTTTCTTT. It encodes CSGTRHPANTEAFF.

The CDR3, as DNA: TGTGCCAGCAGTTTCGACCGAAATGGGGTCCCCTACGAGCAGTACTTC. It translates to CASSFDRNGVPYEQYF. V gene TRBV12-3 or TRBV12-4 combines with J gene TRBJ2-7; D ambiguous. The CDR3 contains 16 residues. The V end was cut by 3 bases, the J end by 2 bases, with 17 bases between.

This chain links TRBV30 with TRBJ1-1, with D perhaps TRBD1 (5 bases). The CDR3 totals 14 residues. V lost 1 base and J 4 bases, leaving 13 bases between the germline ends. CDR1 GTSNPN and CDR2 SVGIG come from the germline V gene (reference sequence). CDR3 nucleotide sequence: TGTGCCTGGAGTGGGGACGGGGGTGGCACTGAAGCTTTCTTT. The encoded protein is CAWSGDGGGTEAFF.

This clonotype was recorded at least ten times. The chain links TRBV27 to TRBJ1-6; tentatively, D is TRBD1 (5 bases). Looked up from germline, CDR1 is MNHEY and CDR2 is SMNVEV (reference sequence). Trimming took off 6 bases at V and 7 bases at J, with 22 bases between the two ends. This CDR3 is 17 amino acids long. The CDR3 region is CASSPYRQRRYNSPLHF. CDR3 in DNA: TGTGCCAGCAGCCCTTACCGACAGAGAAGATACAATTCACCCCTCCACTTT.

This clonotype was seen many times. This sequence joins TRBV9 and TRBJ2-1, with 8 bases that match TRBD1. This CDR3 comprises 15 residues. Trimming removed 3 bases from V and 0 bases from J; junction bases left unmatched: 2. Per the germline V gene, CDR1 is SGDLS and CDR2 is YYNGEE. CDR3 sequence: CASSAGGDSYNEQFF. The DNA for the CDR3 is TGTGCCAGCAGCGCAGGGGGCGACTCCTACAATGAGCAGTTCTTC.

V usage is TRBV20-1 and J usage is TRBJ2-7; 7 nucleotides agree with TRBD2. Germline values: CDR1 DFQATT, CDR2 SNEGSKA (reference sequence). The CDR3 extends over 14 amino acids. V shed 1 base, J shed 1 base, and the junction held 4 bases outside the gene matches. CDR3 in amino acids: CSARGEGFSYEQYF. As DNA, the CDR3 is TGCAGTGCTAGAGGGGAGGGGTTTTCCTACGAGCAGTACTTC.

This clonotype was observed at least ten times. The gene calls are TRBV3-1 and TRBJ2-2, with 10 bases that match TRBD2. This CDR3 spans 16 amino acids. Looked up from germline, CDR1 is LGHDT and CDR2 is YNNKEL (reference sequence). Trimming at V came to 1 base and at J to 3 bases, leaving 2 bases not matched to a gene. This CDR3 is CASSQGAGGDTGELFF. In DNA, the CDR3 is TGTGCCAGCAGCCAAGGAGCGGGAGGGGACACCGGGGAGCTGTTTTTT.

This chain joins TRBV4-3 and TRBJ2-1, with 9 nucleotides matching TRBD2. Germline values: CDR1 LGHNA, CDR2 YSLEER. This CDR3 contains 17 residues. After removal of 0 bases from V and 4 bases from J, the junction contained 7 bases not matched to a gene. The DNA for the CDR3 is TGCGCCAGCAGCCAAGACGGAGCGGGGGGCTGGTACAATGAGCAGTTCTTC. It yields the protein CASSQDGAGGWYNEQFF.

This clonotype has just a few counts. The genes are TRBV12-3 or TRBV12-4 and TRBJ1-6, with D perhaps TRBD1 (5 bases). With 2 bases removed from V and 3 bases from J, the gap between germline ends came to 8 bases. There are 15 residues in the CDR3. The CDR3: CASSLNQGYNSPLHF. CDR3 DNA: TGTGCCAGCAGTTTAAATCAGGGCTATAATTCACCCCTCCACTTT.

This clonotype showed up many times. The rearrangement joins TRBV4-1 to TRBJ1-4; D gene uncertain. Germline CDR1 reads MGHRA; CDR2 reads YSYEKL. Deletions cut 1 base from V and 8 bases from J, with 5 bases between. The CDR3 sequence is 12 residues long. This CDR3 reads CASSQAREKLFF. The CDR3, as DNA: TGCGCCAGCAGCCAAGCTCGAGAAAAACTGTTTTTT.

This CDR3 reads CASSDSGSRDEQFF. CDR3 DNA: TGTGCCAGCAGTGATAGCGGGAGTAGGGATGAGCAGTTCTTC. The chain links TRBV2 to TRBJ2-1; 9 bases match TRBD2. The CDR3 has 14 amino acids. From germline, CDR1 is SNHLY and CDR2 FYNNEI. Germline trimming cut 3 bases from V and 8 bases from J; bases unmatched to any gene: 5.

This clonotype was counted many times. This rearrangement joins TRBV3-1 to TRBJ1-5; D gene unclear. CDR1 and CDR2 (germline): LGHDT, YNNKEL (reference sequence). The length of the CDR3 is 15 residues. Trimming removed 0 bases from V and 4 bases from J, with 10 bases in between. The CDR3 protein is CASSQDPFTNQPQHF. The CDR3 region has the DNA TGTGCCAGCAGCCAAGATCCCTTTACTAATCAGCCCCAGCATTTT. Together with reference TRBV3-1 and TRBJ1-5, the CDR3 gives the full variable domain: DTAVSQTPKYLVTQMGNDKSIKCEQNLGHDTMYWYKQDSKKFLKIMFSYNNKELIINETVPNRFSPKSPDKAHLNLHINSLELGDSAVYFCASSQDPFTNQPQHFGDGTRLSIL.

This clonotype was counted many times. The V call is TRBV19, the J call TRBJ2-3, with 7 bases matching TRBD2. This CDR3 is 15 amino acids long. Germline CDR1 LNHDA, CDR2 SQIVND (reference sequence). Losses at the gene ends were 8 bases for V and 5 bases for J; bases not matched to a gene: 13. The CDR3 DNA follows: TGTGCCAGTCTAAACCGGGAGGCCGGACGAGATACGCAGTATTTT. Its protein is CASLNREAGRDTQYF.

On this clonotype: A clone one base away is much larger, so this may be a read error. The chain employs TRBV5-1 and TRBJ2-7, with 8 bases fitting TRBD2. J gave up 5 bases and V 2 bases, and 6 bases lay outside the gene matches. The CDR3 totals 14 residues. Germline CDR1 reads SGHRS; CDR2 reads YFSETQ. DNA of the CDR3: TGCGCCAGCAGCTTTAGCGGGGAAGCGGACGAGCAGTACTTC. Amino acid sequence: CASSFSGEADEQYF.

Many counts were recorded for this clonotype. CDR3 sequence: CASSPDPPRGNTEAFF. In DNA form, the CDR3 reads TGTGCCAGCAGTCCAGATCCGCCCCGCGGGAACACTGAAGCTTTCTTT. J is TRBJ1-1 and V is TRBV28; no clear D gene. CDR3 length: 16 amino acids. Germline-derived CDR1 and CDR2 are MDHEN and SYDVKM. V lost 5 bases and J 1 base, leaving 17 bases between the germline ends.

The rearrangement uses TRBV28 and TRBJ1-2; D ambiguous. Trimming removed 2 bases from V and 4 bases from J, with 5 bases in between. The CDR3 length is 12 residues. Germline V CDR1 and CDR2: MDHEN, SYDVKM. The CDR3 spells CASSLRSYGYTF. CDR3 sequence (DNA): TGTGCCAGCAGTTTAAGGTCCTATGGCTACACCTTC.

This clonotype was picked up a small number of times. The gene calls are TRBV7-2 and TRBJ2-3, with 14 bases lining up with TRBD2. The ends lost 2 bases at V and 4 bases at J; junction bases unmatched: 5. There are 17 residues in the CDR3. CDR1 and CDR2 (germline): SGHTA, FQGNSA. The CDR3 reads CASSLFGTSGSPDTQYF. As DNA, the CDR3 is TGTGCCAGCAGCTTATTTGGGACTAGCGGGAGTCCAGATACGCAGTATTTT.

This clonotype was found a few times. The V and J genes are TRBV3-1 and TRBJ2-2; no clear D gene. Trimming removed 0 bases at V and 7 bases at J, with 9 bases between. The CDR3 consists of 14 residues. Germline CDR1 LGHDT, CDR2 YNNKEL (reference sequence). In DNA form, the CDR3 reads TGTGCCAGCAGCCAAGATGAGGCTAACGGGGAGCTGTTTTTT. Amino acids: CASSQDEANGELFF.

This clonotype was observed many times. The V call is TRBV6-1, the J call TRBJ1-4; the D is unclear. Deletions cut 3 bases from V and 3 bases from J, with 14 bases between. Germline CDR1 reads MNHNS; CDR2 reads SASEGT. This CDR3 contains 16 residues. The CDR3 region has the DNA TGTGCCAGCAGTGACGCTCGCAGGTCACCTAATGAAAAACTGTTTTTT. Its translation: CASSDARRSPNEKLFF.

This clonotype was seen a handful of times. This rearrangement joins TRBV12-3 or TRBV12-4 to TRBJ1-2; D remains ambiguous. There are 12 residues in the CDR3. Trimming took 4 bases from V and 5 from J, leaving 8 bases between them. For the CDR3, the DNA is TGTGCCAGCAGTTCCTCCAGATATGGCTACACCTTC. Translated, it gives CASSSSRYGYTF.

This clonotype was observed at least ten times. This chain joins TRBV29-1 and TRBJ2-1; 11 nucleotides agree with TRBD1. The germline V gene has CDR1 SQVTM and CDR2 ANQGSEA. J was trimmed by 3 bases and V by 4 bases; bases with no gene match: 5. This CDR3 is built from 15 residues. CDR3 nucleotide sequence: TGCAGCGTTGGAGGAGGGACAGGGGGCTACAATGAGCAGTTCTTC. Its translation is CSVGGGTGGYNEQFF.

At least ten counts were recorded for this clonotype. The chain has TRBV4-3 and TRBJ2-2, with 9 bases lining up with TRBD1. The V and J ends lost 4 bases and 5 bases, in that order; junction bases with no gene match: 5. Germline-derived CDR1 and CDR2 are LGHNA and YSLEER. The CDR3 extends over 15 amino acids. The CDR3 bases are TGCGCCAGCAGCCGCGACAGGGGGATTACCGGGGAGCTGTTTTTT. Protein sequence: CASSRDRGITGELFF.

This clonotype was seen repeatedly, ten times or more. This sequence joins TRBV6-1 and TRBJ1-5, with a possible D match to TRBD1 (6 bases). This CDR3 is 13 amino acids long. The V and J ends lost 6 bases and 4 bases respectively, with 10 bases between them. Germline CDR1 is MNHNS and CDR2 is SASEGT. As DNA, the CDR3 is TGTGCCAGCAGCATAACAGGGAATCAGCCCCAGCATTTT. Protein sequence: CASSITGNQPQHF.

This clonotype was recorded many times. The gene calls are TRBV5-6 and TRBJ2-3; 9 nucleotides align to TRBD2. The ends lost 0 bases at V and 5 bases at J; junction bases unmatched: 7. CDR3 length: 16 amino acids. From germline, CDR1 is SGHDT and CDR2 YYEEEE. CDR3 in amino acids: CASSLEHSGRGDTQYF. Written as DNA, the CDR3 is TGTGCCAGCAGCTTGGAACATAGCGGGAGAGGAGATACGCAGTATTTT.

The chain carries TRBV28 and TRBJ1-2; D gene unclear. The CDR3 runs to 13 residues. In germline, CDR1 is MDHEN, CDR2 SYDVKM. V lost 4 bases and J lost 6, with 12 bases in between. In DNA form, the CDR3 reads TGTGCCAGCAGTTGGGCAGTTGGGCATGGCTACACCTTC. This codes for CASSWAVGHGYTF.